A selection of T cell receptor beta chains follows, all from one sample in a study of Graves' ophthalmopathy and Graves' hyperthyroidism. MiXCR was run by TCRdb on the multiplex PCR reads, yielding one entry per CDR3 protein. The sample includes some 150,000 distinct CDR3 sequences, 39% of them seen just once. Sequencing was performed on peripheral blood. These receptors all stem from a man aged 25 to 40 with Graves' ophthalmopathy. Both conserved end residues are part of each CDR3. The D gene is left open where the match is weak. Rows may omit the clone size; those that give it use once, few, many or a size class.

v_gene	d_gene	abundance	j_gene	CDR3aa	CDR3nt
TRBV6-1	TRBD1	.	TRBJ1-6	CASSEKGTGESHSPLHF	TGTGCCAGCAGTGAAAAAGGGACAGGAGAAAGTCATTCACCCCTCCACTTT
TRBV6-1	TRBD2	.	TRBJ2-5	CASSELSGTSEETQYF	TGTGCCAGCAGTGAACTTTCCGGGACTAGCGAAGAGACCCAGTACTTC
TRBV12-3/TRBV12-4	TRBD1	.	TRBJ1-2	CASSSDRVGYTF	TGTGCCAGCAGTTCCGACAGGGTTGGCTACACCTTC
TRBV9	.	many	TRBJ2-7	CASSADTTYEQYF	TGTGCCAGCAGCGCGGACACCACCTACGAGCAGTACTTC
TRBV28	.	.	TRBJ2-7	CASSLTASSLYEQYF	TGTGCCAGCAGTTTAACTGCTAGTTCCCTATACGAGCAGTACTTC
TRBV19	.	many	TRBJ1-5	CASSDGGRSNQPQHF	TGTGCCAGTAGTGACGGGGGTCGTAGCAATCAGCCCCAGCATTTT
TRBV20-1	TRBD1	many	TRBJ1-5	CSAQPPDRTEQPQHF	TGCAGTGCCCAACCTCCGGACAGGACAGAACAGCCCCAGCATTTT
TRBV6-5	.	many	TRBJ1-6	CASSHFGRSRSSPLHF	TGTGCCAGCAGTCACTTCGGACGCTCACGGAGTTCACCCCTCCACTTT
TRBV6-5	.	.	TRBJ1-3	CASSYGGLGNTIYF	TGTGCCAGCAGTTACGGGGGTTTGGGAAACACCATATATTTT
TRBV5-1	.	.	TRBJ1-1	CASSLDPGFTEAFF	TGCGCCAGCAGCTTAGACCCGGGATTCACTGAAGCTTTCTTT
TRBV12-3/TRBV12-4	.	.	TRBJ1-2	CASSSTGYPGYTF	TGTGCCAGCAGTTCAACAGGGTATCCTGGCTACACCTTC
TRBV15	.	few	TRBJ1-6	CATSLGYDDNSPLHF	TGTGCCACCAGCTTAGGATATGACGATAATTCACCCCTCCACTTT
TRBV4-1	TRBD1	few	TRBJ2-5	CASSLAGTGTWETQYF	TGCGCCAGCAGCCTCGCCGGGACAGGGACCTGGGAGACCCAGTACTTC
TRBV9	TRBD1	many	TRBJ2-2	CASSGWDRDRGTGELFF	TGTGCCAGCAGCGGTTGGGACAGGGACAGAGGCACCGGGGAGCTGTTTTTT
TRBV12-3/TRBV12-4	.	.	TRBJ1-1	CASSLGKRNTEAFF	TGTGCCAGCAGTTTAGGGAAAAGGAACACTGAAGCTTTCTTT
TRBV28	.	.	TRBJ1-2	CASSSNYGYTF	TGTGCCAGCAGTTCTAACTATGGCTACACCTTC
TRBV20-1	TRBD2	.	TRBJ2-7	CSARDGQAGGPRRYEQYF	TGCAGTGCTAGAGATGGTCAAGCGGGAGGGCCAAGGCGCTACGAGCAGTACTTC
TRBV30	TRBD1	many	TRBJ1-5	CAWSGSGTGGQPQHF	TGTGCCTGGAGCGGATCCGGGACAGGAGGTCAGCCCCAGCATTTT
TRBV6-5	TRBD1	many	TRBJ1-5	CASSSGTGFNQPQHF	TGTGCCAGCAGTTCCGGGACAGGTTTCAATCAGCCCCAGCATTTT
TRBV24-1	.	.	TRBJ2-5	CATSDLDGTETQYF	TGTGCCACCAGTGATTTGGACGGTACGGAGACCCAGTACTTC
TRBV20-1	.	many	TRBJ2-7	CSVKRRKLTEQYF	TGCAGTGTAAAGAGAAGGAAGTTGACCGAGCAGTACTTC
TRBV7-8	.	few	TRBJ2-7	CASSSRIGNEQYF	TGTGCCAGCAGCTCCAGGATAGGTAACGAGCAGTACTTC
TRBV11-2	TRBD1	.	TRBJ1-1	CASSLEQGAGAFF	TGTGCCAGCAGCTTGGAACAGGGGGCAGGAGCTTTCTTT
TRBV6-5	.	many	TRBJ1-2	CASSPSSRGNYGYTF	TGTGCCAGCAGCCCCTCGAGTCGGGGGAACTATGGCTACACCTTC
TRBV30	.	many	TRBJ1-1	CAWRPRDTMNTEAFF	TGTGCCTGGAGGCCCCGGGACACTATGAACACTGAAGCTTTCTTT
TRBV19	TRBD1	.	TRBJ1-1	CASSMGDRMNTEAFF	TGTGCCAGTAGTATGGGGGACAGAATGAACACTGAAGCTTTCTTT
TRBV11-2	.	many	TRBJ2-4	CASSLGGKNIQYF	TGTGCCAGCAGCTTAGGCGGGAAAAACATTCAGTACTTC
TRBV30	.	few	TRBJ1-6	CAWSVSRTVRYSPLHF	TGTGCCTGGAGTGTCTCCCGGACAGTACGATATTCACCCCTCCACTTT
TRBV28	.	many	TRBJ1-2	CASSFGGRGGYTF	TGTGCCAGCAGTTTTGGGGGGCGAGGTGGCTACACCTTC
TRBV19	.	many	TRBJ1-5	CASSMVTQAPQHF	TGTGCCAGTAGTATGGTCACCCAAGCGCCCCAGCATTTT
TRBV6-1	.	.	TRBJ2-7	CASRWRNEQYF	TGTGCCAGCAGGTGGCGAAACGAGCAGTACTTC
TRBV7-2	.	.	TRBJ1-1	CASSFPSFLNTEAFF	TGTGCCAGCAGCTTTCCCAGTTTCCTGAACACTGAAGCTTTCTTT
TRBV7-2	TRBD1	.	TRBJ2-5	CASSPDRGVETQYF	TGTGCCAGCAGCCCGGACAGGGGTGTTGAGACCCAGTACTTC
TRBV30	TRBD1	many	TRBJ1-2	CACRDRGQLQYGYTF	TGTGCCTGCCGGGACAGGGGACAACTCCAATATGGCTACACCTTC
TRBV7-3	.	.	TRBJ1-6	CASSLNSVGNSPLHF	TGTGCCAGCAGCTTAAATAGCGTAGGGAATTCACCCCTCCACTTT
TRBV9	TRBD1	many	TRBJ2-7	CASCTGTGSDEQYF	TGTGCCAGCTGTACCGGGACAGGGAGCGACGAGCAGTACTTC
TRBV29-1	.	many	TRBJ2-5	CSVEASGVVETQYF	TGCAGCGTTGAGGCCTCCGGAGTAGTGGAGACCCAGTACTTC
TRBV12-3/TRBV12-4	TRBD2	.	TRBJ2-5	CASSPLAGGLGETQYF	TGTGCCAGCAGTCCACTAGCGGGAGGATTGGGAGAGACCCAGTACTTC
TRBV12-3/TRBV12-4	.	.	TRBJ2-5	CASSVGQPGETQYF	TGTGCCAGCAGTGTGGGACAACCCGGAGAGACCCAGTACTTC
TRBV7-2	TRBD1	many	TRBJ2-7	CASSKDRGYEQYF	TGTGCCAGCAGCAAGGACAGGGGTTACGAGCAGTACTTC
TRBV10-3	TRBD1	many	TRBJ1-5	CAISEGTGVNQPQHF	TGTGCCATCAGTGAGGGGACAGGGGTGAATCAGCCCCAGCATTTT
TRBV11-3	.	many	TRBJ2-5	CASRRPGETQYF	TGTGCCAGCAGGCGACCGGGAGAGACCCAGTACTTC
TRBV30	TRBD1	many	TRBJ2-5	CAWSGWTGGFQETQYF	TGTGCCTGGAGTGGATGGACAGGGGGGTTCCAAGAGACCCAGTACTTC
TRBV6-5	.	once	TRBJ2-2	CASSSVSGELFF	TGTGCCAGCAGTTCAGTATCCGGGGAGCTGTTTTTT
TRBV30	.	.	TRBJ2-7	CAWSVLTGSREQYF	TGTGCCTGGAGTGTACTAACGGGGTCTCGCGAGCAGTACTTC
TRBV12-3/TRBV12-4	TRBD2	many	TRBJ2-7	CASREGTSGEQYF	TGTGCCAGCAGGGAAGGGACTAGCGGCGAGCAGTACTTC
TRBV6-5	TRBD1	many	TRBJ2-7	CASRPATGSEQYF	TGTGCCAGCAGGCCCGCGACAGGGTCTGAGCAGTACTTC
TRBV6-1	.	.	TRBJ1-1	CASSEASPGFGTEAFF	TGTGCCAGCAGTGAAGCCTCCCCAGGGTTTGGCACTGAAGCTTTCTTT
TRBV6-1	TRBD1	.	TRBJ1-2	CASRGQGSYGYTF	TGTGCCAGCAGAGGACAGGGGAGCTATGGCTACACCTTC
TRBV20-1	.	.	TRBJ1-1	CSAREGVTTTEAFF	TGCAGTGCTAGAGAAGGAGTGACCACCACTGAAGCTTTCTTT
TRBV7-6	.	.	TRBJ2-4	CASSRLPGEKNIQYF	TGTGCCAGCAGCCGATTACCCGGGGAGAAAAACATTCAGTACTTC